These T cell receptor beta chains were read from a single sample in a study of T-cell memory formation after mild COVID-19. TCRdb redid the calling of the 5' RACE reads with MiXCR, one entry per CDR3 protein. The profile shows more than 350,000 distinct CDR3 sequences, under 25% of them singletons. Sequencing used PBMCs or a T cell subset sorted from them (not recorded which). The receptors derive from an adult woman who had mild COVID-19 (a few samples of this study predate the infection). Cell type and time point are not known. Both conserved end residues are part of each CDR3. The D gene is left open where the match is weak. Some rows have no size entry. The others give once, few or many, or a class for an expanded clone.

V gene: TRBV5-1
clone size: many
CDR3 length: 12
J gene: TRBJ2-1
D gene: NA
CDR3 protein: CASSLDSHEQFF
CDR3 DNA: TGCGCCAGCAGCTTGGATAGTCATGAGCAGTTCTTC

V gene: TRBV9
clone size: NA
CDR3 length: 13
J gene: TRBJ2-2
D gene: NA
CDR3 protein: CASSVVVTGELFF
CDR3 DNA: TGTGCCAGCAGCGTAGTAGTCACCGGGGAGCTGTTTTTT

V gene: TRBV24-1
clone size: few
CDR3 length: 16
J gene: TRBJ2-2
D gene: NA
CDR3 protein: CATSDPRTGISGELFF
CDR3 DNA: TGTGCCACCAGTGATCCGAGGACGGGGATCTCCGGGGAGCTGTTTTTT

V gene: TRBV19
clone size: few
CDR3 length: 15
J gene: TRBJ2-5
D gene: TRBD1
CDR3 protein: CASSIIPGQGETQYF
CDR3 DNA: TGTGCCAGTAGTATCATACCGGGACAGGGGGAGACCCAGTACTTC

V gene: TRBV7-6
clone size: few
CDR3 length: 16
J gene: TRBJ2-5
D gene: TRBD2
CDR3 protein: CASSLELAGVWETQYF
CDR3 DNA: TGTGCCAGCAGCTTAGAACTAGCGGGAGTGTGGGAGACCCAGTACTTC

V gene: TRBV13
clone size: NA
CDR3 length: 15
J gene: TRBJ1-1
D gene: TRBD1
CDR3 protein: CASSLGDRGQAEAFF
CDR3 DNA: TGTGCCAGCAGCTTGGGGGACAGGGGGCAAGCTGAAGCTTTCTTT

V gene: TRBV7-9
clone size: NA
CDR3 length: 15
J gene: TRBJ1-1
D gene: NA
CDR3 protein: CASSLSGTKDTEAFF
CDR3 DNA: TGTGCCAGCAGCTTATCCGGGACAAAGGACACTGAAGCTTTCTTT

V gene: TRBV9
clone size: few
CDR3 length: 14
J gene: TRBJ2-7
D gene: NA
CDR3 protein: CASSVLAVSYEQYF
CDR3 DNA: TGTGCCAGCAGCGTATTAGCGGTAAGCTACGAGCAGTACTTC

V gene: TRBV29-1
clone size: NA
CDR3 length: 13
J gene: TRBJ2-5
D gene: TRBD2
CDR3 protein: CSFSGGSGETQYF
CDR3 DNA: TGCAGCTTTAGCGGGGGTAGCGGGGAGACCCAGTACTTC

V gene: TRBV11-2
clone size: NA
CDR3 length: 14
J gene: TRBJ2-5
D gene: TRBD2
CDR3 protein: CASSLSGLEETQYF
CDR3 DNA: TGTGCCAGCAGCTTAAGTGGACTAGAGGAGACCCAGTACTTC

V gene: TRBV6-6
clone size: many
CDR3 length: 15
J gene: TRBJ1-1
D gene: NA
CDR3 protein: CASSYPGQLNTEAFF
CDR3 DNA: TGTGCCAGCAGTTACCCGGGACAACTGAACACTGAAGCTTTCTTT

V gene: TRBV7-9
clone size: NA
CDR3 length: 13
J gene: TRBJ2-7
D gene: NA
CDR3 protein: CASSSPSRGEQYF
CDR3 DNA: TGTGCCAGCAGCTCACCTAGCCGCGGGGAGCAGTACTTC

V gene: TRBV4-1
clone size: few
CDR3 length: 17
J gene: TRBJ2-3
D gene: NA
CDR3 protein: CASSHLYALQGGDTQYF
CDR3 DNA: TGCGCCAGCAGCCACCTCTACGCGCTACAAGGGGGAGATACGCAGTATTTT

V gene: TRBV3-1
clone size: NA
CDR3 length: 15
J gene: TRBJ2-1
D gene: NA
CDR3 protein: CASSPGRLAYNEQFF
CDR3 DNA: TGTGCCAGCAGCCCCGGTAGACTAGCCTACAATGAGCAGTTCTTC

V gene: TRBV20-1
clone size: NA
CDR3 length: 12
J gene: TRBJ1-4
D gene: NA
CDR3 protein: CSASTDLGGLFF
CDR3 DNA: TGCAGTGCTTCGACAGACCTAGGGGGACTGTTTTTT

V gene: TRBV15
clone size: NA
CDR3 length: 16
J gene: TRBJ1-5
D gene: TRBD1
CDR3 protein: CATSRGDRDLRQPQHF
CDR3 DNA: TGTGCCACCAGCAGAGGGGACAGGGATCTCCGTCAGCCCCAGCATTTT

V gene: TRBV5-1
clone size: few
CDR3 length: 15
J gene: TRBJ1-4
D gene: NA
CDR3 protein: CASSSLEANNEKLFF
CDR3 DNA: TGCGCCAGCAGCTCCCTAGAGGCGAATAATGAAAAACTGTTTTTT

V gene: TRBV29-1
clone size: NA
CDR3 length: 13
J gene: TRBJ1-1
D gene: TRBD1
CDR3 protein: CSAGRDRNTEAFF
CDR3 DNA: TGCAGCGCTGGAAGGGACAGGAACACTGAAGCTTTCTTT

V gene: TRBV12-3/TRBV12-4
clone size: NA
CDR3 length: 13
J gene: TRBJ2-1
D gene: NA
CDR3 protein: CASSPASADEQFF
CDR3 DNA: TGTGCCAGCAGTCCGGCCAGCGCCGATGAGCAGTTCTTC

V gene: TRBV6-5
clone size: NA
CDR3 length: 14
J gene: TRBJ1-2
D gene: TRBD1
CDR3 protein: CASSLGQGRYGYTF
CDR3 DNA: TGTGCCAGCAGTTTGGGACAGGGGAGGTATGGCTACACCTTC

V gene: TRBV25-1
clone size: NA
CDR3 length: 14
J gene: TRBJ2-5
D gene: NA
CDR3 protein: CASSDQGSGETQYF
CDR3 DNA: TGTGCCAGCAGTGATCAGGGGTCTGGAGAGACCCAGTACTTC

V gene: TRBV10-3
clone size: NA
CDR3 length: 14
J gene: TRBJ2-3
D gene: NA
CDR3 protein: CAISSGIGTDTQYF
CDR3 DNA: TGTGCCATCAGTTCGGGGATTGGCACAGATACGCAGTATTTT

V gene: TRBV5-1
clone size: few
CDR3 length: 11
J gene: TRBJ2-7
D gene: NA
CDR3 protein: CASSTYYEQYF
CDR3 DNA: TGCGCCAGCAGCACATACTACGAGCAGTACTTC

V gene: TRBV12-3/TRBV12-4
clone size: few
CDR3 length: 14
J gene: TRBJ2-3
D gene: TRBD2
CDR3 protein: CASSFGLEGDTQYF
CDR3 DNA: TGTGCCAGCAGTTTCGGACTAGAAGGGGATACGCAGTATTTT

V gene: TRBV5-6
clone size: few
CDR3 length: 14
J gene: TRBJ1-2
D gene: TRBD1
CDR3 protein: CASSQNTGAYGYTF
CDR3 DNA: TGTGCCAGCAGCCAGAACACAGGGGCCTATGGCTACACCTTC

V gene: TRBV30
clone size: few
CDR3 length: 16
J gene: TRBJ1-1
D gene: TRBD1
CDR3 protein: CAWSVEKRGPNTEAFF
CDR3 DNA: TGTGCCTGGAGTGTAGAGAAAAGGGGGCCTAACACTGAAGCTTTCTTT

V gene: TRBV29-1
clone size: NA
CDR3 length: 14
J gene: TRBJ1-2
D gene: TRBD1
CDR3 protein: CSVLPGQGYYGYTF
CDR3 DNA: TGCAGCGTACTACCGGGACAGGGGTACTATGGCTACACCTTC

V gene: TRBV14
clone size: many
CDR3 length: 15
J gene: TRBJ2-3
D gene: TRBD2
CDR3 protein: CASSWSGSFGDTQYF
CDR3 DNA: TGTGCCAGCAGCTGGAGCGGGAGCTTTGGAGATACGCAGTATTTT